The 10 T cell receptor beta chains presented below share a single source sample, sequenced in a study of CD8 T cells in ankylosing spondylitis. Their cognate antigens are unknown. Findings of the study overall: Seemingly distinctive of ankylosing spondylitis blood was a TCR beta motif formed by eight highly homologous variants.

TCRdb reanalysed the 5' RACE reads using MiXCR and keeps one entry per CDR3 protein. This table has a few hundred thousand distinct CDR3 sequences, roughly 13% appearing once. The sequenced sample consisted of blood, either unsorted or a sorted T cell fraction (not recorded which). The source of these receptors is a male donor with ankylosing spondylitis.

For this clonotype: A much larger clonotype is one base distant, so this may be a read error. The gene calls are TRBV20-1 and TRBJ2-6; D is unresolved. The germline V gene encodes CDR1 DFQATT and CDR2 SNEGSKA (reference sequence). V was trimmed by 3 bases and J by 0 bases, leaving 3 bases between them. The CDR3 extends over 13 amino acids. The CDR3 sequence: CSASPSGANVLTF. The CDR3 bases are TGCAGTGCTAGCCCCTCTGGGGCCAACGTCCTGACTTTC.

This clonotype was recorded a few times. The V gene is TRBV4-2, the J gene TRBJ2-5; TRBD1 agrees at 11 bases. Germline-derived CDR1 and CDR2 are LGHNA and YNFKEQ. This CDR3 has 15 amino acids. J gave up 5 bases and V 4 bases, and 6 bases lay outside the gene matches. The CDR3 reads CASSPSRDRGETQYF. As DNA, the CDR3 is TGTGCCAGCAGCCCATCCCGGGACAGGGGGGAGACCCAGTACTTC.

This clonotype was observed a handful of times. The chain joins TRBV3-1 to TRBJ2-1; TRBD2 matches at 11 bases. Germline-derived CDR1 and CDR2 are LGHDT and YNNKEL (reference sequence). Unmatched junction bases numbered 9, after V lost 0 bases and J lost 2 bases. The CDR3 totals 19 residues. The CDR3 DNA sequence: TGTGCCAGCAGCCAAGACGTTATGGCTAGCGGGAGGACCTACAATGAGCAGTTCTTC. As protein: CASSQDVMASGRTYNEQFF.

This chain joins TRBV20-1 and TRBJ1-1; the D gene is possibly TRBD1 (5 bases). CDR3 length: 15 residues. Trimming removed 0 bases at V and 3 bases at J, with 14 bases between. From germline, CDR1 is DFQATT and CDR2 SNEGSKA (reference sequence). CDR3 in DNA: TGCAGTGCTAGAGAATGGGGCAGGGCGGACACTGAAGCTTTCTTT. It specifies CSAREWGRADTEAFF.

This rearrangement joins TRBV2 to TRBJ2-1; tentatively, D is TRBD2 (7 bases). Trimming took off 2 bases at V and 6 bases at J, with 14 bases between the two ends. CDR1 and CDR2 from the germline V gene are SNHLY and FYNNEI. This CDR3 has 15 amino acids. Here the CDR3 reads CASSEQEGGGNEQFF. The CDR3, as DNA: TGTGCCAGCAGTGAACAAGAGGGAGGGGGCAATGAGCAGTTCTTC.

The chain couples TRBV6-2 or TRBV6-3 to TRBJ2-1, with TRBD2 identical over 14 bases. Per the germline V gene, CDR1 is MNHEY and CDR2 is SVGEGT. The CDR3 is made up of 19 amino acids. V lost 8 bases and J lost 0; bases outside the gene matches: 12. CDR3 sequence (DNA): TGTGCCAGCGTCTTGATTGGACTAGCGGGAGGAAGCTCCTACAATGAGCAGTTCTTC. This translates into CASVLIGLAGGSSYNEQFF.

This clonotype was observed many times. The chain couples TRBV5-8 to TRBJ2-1; possible D gene TRBD2, 5 bases. The V and J ends lost 3 bases and 4 bases respectively, with 14 bases between them. The CDR3 is 15 amino acids. CDR1 is SGHTS, CDR2 YDEGEE, per germline. The CDR3 DNA sequence: TGTGCCAGCAGCTCGTTCGGGGTCCAATACAATGAGCAGTTCTTC. Protein product: CASSSFGVQYNEQFF.

This clonotype was seen at least ten times. One junction end disagrees with the germline gene, perhaps due to a read error. The chain links TRBV5-1 to TRBJ2-1; 8 nucleotides align to TRBD1. The CDR3 loop spans 15 amino acids. Germline CDR1 SGHRS, CDR2 YFSETQ. CDR3 amino acids: CASSSGTGSYNEQFF. CDR3 DNA: TGTGCCAGCAGTTCCGGGACAGGCTCCTACAATGAGCAGTTCTTC.

The gene calls are TRBV11-3 and TRBJ1-4, with D hard to call. Trimming took off 4 bases at V and 4 bases at J, with 13 bases between the two ends. The CDR3 consists of 15 residues. Germline-derived CDR1 and CDR2 are SGHNT and YENEEA. For the CDR3, the DNA is TGTGCCAGCAGCTCCCGCCCGGGTTTTAATGAAAAACTGTTTTTT. This gives the protein CASSSRPGFNEKLFF. The complete variable domain, with remaining parts taken from reference TRBV11-3 and TRBJ1-4, reads EAGVVQSPRYKIIEKKQPVAFWCNPISGHNTLYWYLQNLGQGPELLIRYENEEAVDDSQLPKDRFSAERLKGVDSTLKIQPAELGDSAVYLCASSSRPGFNEKLFFGSGTQLSVL.

The chain employs TRBV30 and TRBJ1-5, with no clear D. Trimming stripped 5 bases from V and 6 bases from J, with 17 bases between. This CDR3 contains 14 residues. Germline V CDR1 and CDR2: GTSNPN, SVGIG (reference sequence). The CDR3 bases are TGTGCCTGGGGAGGAACTGTTTCAGGTCAGCCCCAGCATTTT. It codes for CAWGGTVSGQPQHF.